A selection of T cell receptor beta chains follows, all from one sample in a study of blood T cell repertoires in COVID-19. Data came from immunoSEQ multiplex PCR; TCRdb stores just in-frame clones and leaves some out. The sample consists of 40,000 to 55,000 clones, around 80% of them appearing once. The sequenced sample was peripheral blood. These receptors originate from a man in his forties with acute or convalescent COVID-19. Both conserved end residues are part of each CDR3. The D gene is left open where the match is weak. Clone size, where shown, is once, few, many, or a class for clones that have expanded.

DNA: TGTGCCAGCAGCTTGGCTGGGGAGCTGTTTTTT
CDR3: CASSLAGELFF
V: TRBV5-5
size: .
D: .
J: TRBJ2-2

DNA: TGTGCCATCAGCAGAGGGGGCTCTAACACCGGGGAGCTGTTTTTT
CDR3: CAISRGGSNTGELFF
V: TRBV10-3
size: once
D: TRBD1
J: TRBJ2-2

DNA: TGTGCCAGCTCCGACAGGAGCTATCAGCCCCAGCATTTT
CDR3: CASSDRSYQPQHF
V: TRBV19
size: few
D: .
J: TRBJ1-5

DNA: TGTGCCAGCAGCCAAGATCCCTGGACTAGCGGGGACACAGATACGCAGTATTTT
CDR3: CASSQDPWTSGDTDTQYF
V: TRBV4-2
size: .
D: TRBD2
J: TRBJ2-3

DNA: TGTGCCAGCTCTAAGTCTGACAGGGGAAATGAAAAACTGTTTTTT
CDR3: CASSKSDRGNEKLFF
V: TRBV18
size: .
D: TRBD1
J: TRBJ1-4

DNA: TGCGCCAGCAGCTTGGGTGGCCGTCGTGAGGTAGACACCATATATTTT
CDR3: CASSLGGRREVDTIYF
V: TRBV5-1
size: .
D: .
J: TRBJ1-3

DNA: TGCGCCAGCAGCTGGGACACCTATGGCTACACCTTC
CDR3: CASSWDTYGYTF
V: TRBV5-1
size: .
D: .
J: TRBJ1-2

DNA: TGTGCCAGCCTCGATAGGGGTTATGGCTACACCTTC
CDR3: CASLDRGYGYTF
V: TRBV2
size: .
D: .
J: TRBJ1-2

DNA: TGTGCCACCAGTGATTTGTCCCCGGGACAGGGGTTAGGTGAGCAGTTCTTC
CDR3: CATSDLSPGQGLGEQFF
V: TRBV24-1
size: once
D: TRBD1
J: TRBJ2-1

DNA: TGTGCCAGCAGCTTAGGGACAGGGTATGAAAAACTGTTTTTT
CDR3: CASSLGTGYEKLFF
V: TRBV7-9
size: .
D: TRBD1
J: TRBJ1-4

DNA: TGCGCCAGCAGCTCCGGACAGGCGGGTACGCAGTATTTT
CDR3: CASSSGQAGTQYF
V: TRBV5-1
size: .
D: TRBD1
J: TRBJ2-3

DNA: TGCGCCAGCAGCCAGACACAGGACTCTGGAAACACCATATATTTT
CDR3: CASSQTQDSGNTIYF
V: TRBV4-1
size: .
D: .
J: TRBJ1-3

DNA: TGTGCCAGCAGCGCCAATACAAGACACATGAACACTGAAGCTTTCTTT
CDR3: CASSANTRHMNTEAFF
V: TRBV2
size: .
D: .
J: TRBJ1-1

DNA: TGTGCCAGCAGCTCCGAACCCAGGGGAAAGCAGTATTTT
CDR3: CASSSEPRGKQYF
V: TRBV7-6
size: .
D: .
J: TRBJ2-3

DNA: TGTGCCAGCAGCCGAGGCGAGACTAGCGCGATACAGTTCTTC
CDR3: CASSRGETSAIQFF
V: TRBV3-1/TRBV3-2
size: once
D: TRBD2
J: TRBJ2-1

DNA: TGTGCCACCAGTGAGCGGTACGGGGAGCAGTACTTC
CDR3: CATSERYGEQYF
V: TRBV24-1
size: .
D: .
J: TRBJ2-7

DNA: TGTGCCAGCTCCTACAGGGACGATCAGCCCCAGCATTTT
CDR3: CASSYRDDQPQHF
V: TRBV18
size: .
D: .
J: TRBJ1-5

DNA: TGTGCCAGCAGACCGGGGGGCACAGATACGCAGTATTTT
CDR3: CASRPGGTDTQYF
V: TRBV6-5
size: .
D: .
J: TRBJ2-3

DNA: TGTGCCAGCAGCTCTGGGACAAACAATGAGCAGTTCTTC
CDR3: CASSSGTNNEQFF
V: TRBV5-4
size: .
D: .
J: TRBJ2-1

DNA: TGTGCCAGCCGCCGGACAGGGGCAACTAATGAAAAACTGTTTTTT
CDR3: CASRRTGATNEKLFF
V: TRBV3-1/TRBV3-2
size: .
D: TRBD1
J: TRBJ1-4

DNA: TGTGCCAGCAGTACAGGGGGCAGCCAGCCCCAGCATTTT
CDR3: CASSTGGSQPQHF
V: TRBV6-5
size: .
D: TRBD1
J: TRBJ1-5

DNA: TGCGCCAGCAGCCCAGGGACGGGAGCTAACTATGGCTACACCTTC
CDR3: CASSPGTGANYGYTF
V: TRBV5-1
size: .
D: .
J: TRBJ1-2

DNA: TGTGCCAGTAGTAAAGGACAGGGGACAGATACGCAGTATTTT
CDR3: CASSKGQGTDTQYF
V: TRBV19
size: .
D: TRBD1
J: TRBJ2-3

DNA: TGTGCCAGCACCGGCCGGGGGGTATATACGCAGTATTTT
CDR3: CASTGRGVYTQYF
V: TRBV12-3/TRBV12-4
size: .
D: TRBD2
J: TRBJ2-3

DNA: TGTGCCAGCTCACCACCGGTGGACAGGCTTGAAGCTTTCTTT
CDR3: CASSPPVDRLEAFF
V: TRBV18
size: .
D: TRBD1
J: TRBJ1-1

DNA: TGTGCCAGCAGCCCCTCGGGGGATACGCAGTATTTT
CDR3: CASSPSGDTQYF
V: TRBV11-3
size: .
D: .
J: TRBJ2-3

DNA: TGTGCCAGCAGCAGAGGACTAGCGGGGGTCCAAGAGACCCAGTACTTC
CDR3: CASSRGLAGVQETQYF
V: TRBV7-9
size: once
D: TRBD2
J: TRBJ2-5

DNA: TGTGCCAGCGACCAAGCGGGGGCATACAATGAGCAGTTCTTC
CDR3: CASDQAGAYNEQFF
V: TRBV7-2
size: .
D: TRBD2
J: TRBJ2-1

DNA: TGTGCCAGCAGTGAAGAGACAGGGGGCACCGGGGAGCTGTTTTTT
CDR3: CASSEETGGTGELFF
V: TRBV6-1
size: .
D: TRBD1
J: TRBJ2-2

DNA: TGTGCCAGCAGCTTAGTGACAGGGCAAGATAACACCATATATTTT
CDR3: CASSLVTGQDNTIYF
V: TRBV7-2
size: .
D: TRBD1
J: TRBJ1-3

DNA: TGTGCCAGCAGTGAGGACTGGAAACGCGGATCACCCCTCCACTTT
CDR3: CASSEDWKRGSPLHF
V: TRBV6-1
size: .
D: .
J: TRBJ1-6

DNA: TGCGCCAGCAGCCCGGGGGGGGGAAAAGAGACCCAGTACTTC
CDR3: CASSPGGGKETQYF
V: TRBV5-1
size: .
D: TRBD2
J: TRBJ2-5

DNA: TGCGCCAGCAGCCGTGACAGGGGCGCTAACTATGGCTACACCTTC
CDR3: CASSRDRGANYGYTF
V: TRBV5-1
size: .
D: TRBD1
J: TRBJ1-2

DNA: TGTGCCAGCAGTGACAGGGGGCTCAATGAGCAGTTCTTC
CDR3: CASSDRGLNEQFF
V: TRBV2
size: .
D: TRBD1
J: TRBJ2-1

DNA: TGTGCCAGCAGTGGGGGAGGTAGCAATCAGCCCCAGCATTTT
CDR3: CASSGGGSNQPQHF
V: TRBV7-2
size: .
D: .
J: TRBJ1-5

DNA: TGCGCCAGCAGCGAACGGGGGGGATCCACAGATACGCAGTATTTT
CDR3: CASSERGGSTDTQYF
V: TRBV5-1
size: .
D: TRBD2
J: TRBJ2-3

DNA: TGTGCCAGCAGCCTGGGACAGGGGACTGAAAAACTGTTTTTT
CDR3: CASSLGQGTEKLFF
V: TRBV5-8
size: .
D: TRBD1
J: TRBJ1-4

DNA: TGCGCCAGCACCTCGACTAGCATCACCGGGGAGCTGTTTTTT
CDR3: CASTSTSITGELFF
V: TRBV5-1
size: .
D: TRBD2
J: TRBJ2-2

DNA: TGCGCCAGCAGCTTGGGCGGGAGGGGTAAAAACATTCAGTACTTC
CDR3: CASSLGGRGKNIQYF
V: TRBV5-1
size: .
D: TRBD2
J: TRBJ2-4

DNA: TGCGCCAGCAGCTACCTGAGCCTGAACACCGGGGAGCTGTTTTTT
CDR3: CASSYLSLNTGELFF
V: TRBV5-1
size: few
D: .
J: TRBJ2-2

DNA: TGTGCCAGCTCCCAGGGGGCGGCGTCATCACCCCTCCACTTT
CDR3: CASSQGAASSPLHF
V: TRBV6-5
size: .
D: TRBD1
J: TRBJ1-6

DNA: TGCGCCAGCAGCGGCCCCAGCGGCACTGAAGCTTTCTTT
CDR3: CASSGPSGTEAFF
V: TRBV5-1
size: once
D: .
J: TRBJ1-1

DNA: TGTGCCATCTCACCTGCGGGGCCGGGCCTTCTAGCCAAAAACATTCAGTACTTC
CDR3: CAISPAGPGLLAKNIQYF
V: TRBV27
size: .
D: .
J: TRBJ2-4

DNA: TGTGCCAGTAGTACCCGGACAGGTGGATTTGGCAATCAGCCCCAGCATTTT
CDR3: CASSTRTGGFGNQPQHF
V: TRBV19
size: .
D: TRBD1
J: TRBJ1-5

DNA: TGTGCCACCAGCAGACCGACTAGCCAAAGGCTTGGCGGGGAGCTGTTTTTT
CDR3: CATSRPTSQRLGGELFF
V: TRBV15
size: few
D: TRBD2
J: TRBJ2-2

DNA: TGCAGCGTCCGCAGGGACAGTGAAGCTTTCTTT
CDR3: CSVRRDSEAFF
V: TRBV29-1
size: .
D: TRBD1
J: TRBJ1-1